The 21 T cell receptor beta chains in this list originate from one sample, sequenced in a study of Ad26.COV2.S vaccination and SARS-CoV-2 variants (TCRdb year 2021). Library preparation used the immunoSEQ multiplex PCR assay. The source is immuneACCESS, and TCRdb retained only in-frame sequences with V and J called. Part of the clones is not carried over; for the studies checked, unresolved V genes explain less than half of this, and the remainder is unexplained. This sample has fewer than 500,000 clones in its table, and 85% to 90% of those were observed once. The ten largest clonotypes hold 2.5% to 3% of the sample. In the paper's terms, the treatment or condition label means: 15 to 20 received Ad26.COV2.S at low or high dose, single or two shots; 5 received placebo; per-sample allocation not given. Repertoires of vaccine and placebo recipients were sequenced from samples collected on day 63 after the first injection.

The sequencing used peripheral blood, collected in a trial of Ad26.COV2.S vaccine versus placebo. These receptors all come from a person between 18 and 65 years old who received the Ad26.COV2.S COVID-19 vaccine or a placebo.

V usage is TRBV24-1 and J usage is TRBJ2-1, with D perhaps matching TRBD1 (7 bases). CDR1 KGHDR and CDR2 SFDVKD come from the germline V gene. The CDR3 runs to 15 residues. The V and J ends lost 6 bases and 4 bases respectively, with 15 bases between them. CDR3 in DNA: TGTGCCACCAGTTATGCGGGACAGAGTTACAATGAGCAGTTCTTC. Translated: CATSYAGQSYNEQFF.

The chain is built from TRBV11-2 and TRBJ1-1; D gene ambiguous. V shed 4 bases and J shed 1 base, with 10 bases lying between them. The CDR3 is 14 residues long. Germline CDR1 reads SGHAT; CDR2 reads FQNNGV. The CDR3 nucleotides are TGTGCCAGCAGCTCTTCCAACACGAACACTGAAGCTTTCTTT. Amino acids: CASSSSNTNTEAFF.

The J gene is TRBJ2-4, the V gene TRBV11-2; 10 positions match TRBD1. V shed 4 bases and J 2 bases; nucleotides not matched to a gene: 5. The CDR3 extends over 16 amino acids. In germline, CDR1 is SGHAT, CDR2 FQNNGV. CDR3 amino acids: CASSSRQGATKNIQYF. The CDR3 DNA sequence: TGTGCCAGCAGCTCCAGACAGGGGGCGACCAAAAACATTCAGTACTTC.

The chain combines TRBV4-1 with TRBJ1-3; D is unresolved. Looked up from germline, CDR1 is MGHRA and CDR2 is YSYEKL. There are 17 residues in the CDR3. V was pared by 2 bases and J by 0 bases, with 14 bases between. CDR3 loop: CASSQRHPGGSGNTIYF. The CDR3 DNA reads TGCGCCAGCAGCCAAAGACATCCGGGCGGCTCTGGAAACACCATATATTTT.

The genes are TRBV19 and TRBJ1-6; D remains unclear. Germline V lookup: CDR1 LNHDA, CDR2 SQIVND (reference sequence). This CDR3 has 15 residues. Trimming pared 8 bases from V and 0 bases from J, leaving 11 bases between. The CDR3 here is CASADRDSYNSPLHF. The CDR3 DNA is TGTGCCAGTGCCGACCGGGACTCCTATAATTCACCCCTCCACTTT. The variable domain in full, with the rest retrieved from reference TRBV19 and TRBJ1-6, is DGGITQSPKYLFRKEGQNVTLSCEQNLNHDAMYWYRQDPGQGLRLIYYSQIVNDFQKGDIAEGYSVSREKKESFPLTVTSAQKNPTAFYLCASADRDSYNSPLHFGNGTRLTVT.

This chain joins TRBV7-3 and TRBJ2-1; possibly TRBD2 for D (6 bases). The V and J ends lost 2 bases and 6 bases respectively, with 8 bases between them. Germline-derived CDR1 and CDR2 are SGHTA and FQGTGA. This CDR3 has 13 residues. CDR3 DNA: TGTGCCAGCAGCTTACGGGACTCCAATGAGCAGTTCTTC. It codes for CASSLRDSNEQFF.

This clone was detected only once. The chain has TRBV5-6 and TRBJ1-1, with TRBD1 matching 8 bases. V was pared by 0 bases and J by 0 bases, with 4 bases of the junction left unmatched. From germline, CDR1 is SGHDT and CDR2 YYEEEE. CDR3 length equals 16 residues. In DNA, the CDR3 is TGTGCCAGCAGCTTGGATCAGGGGGCAATGAACACTGAAGCTTTCTTT. Amino acid sequence: CASSLDQGAMNTEAFF.

The genes are TRBV18 and TRBJ2-5; D might be TRBD2 (6 bases). The V and J ends lost 0 bases and 5 bases respectively, with 13 bases between them. Germline assignment: CDR1 KGHSH and CDR2 LQKENI. CDR3 size: 15 residues. The CDR3 nucleotides read TGTGCCAGCTCACCACCGATGGGGGGTAGCGAGACCCAGTACTTC. Translation gives CASSPPMGGSETQYF.

This chain uses TRBV5-4 with TRBJ1-2, with D maybe TRBD1 (6 bases). V gave up 2 bases and J gave up 3 bases, with 14 bases separating them. Germline V gene data show CDR1 as SGHNT and CDR2 as YYREEE (reference sequence). The CDR3 length is 15 residues. The CDR3 DNA sequence: TGTGCCAGCAGCTTTTCCAAACAGGGACACTATGGCTACACCTTC. Its translation is CASSFSKQGHYGYTF.

This chain connects TRBV5-4 to TRBJ1-1, with D possibly being TRBD1 (6 bases). This CDR3 has 15 residues. The V end lost 2 bases, the J end lost 5 bases, and 16 bases lay between the germline ends. CDR1 and CDR2 from the germline V gene are SGHNT and YYREEE (reference sequence). The DNA for the CDR3 is TGTGCCAGCAGCTTACAGGGCAGGAGTACAACTGAAGCTTTCTTT. This encodes CASSLQGRSTTEAFF.

The chain combines TRBV5-1 with TRBJ2-1; D might be TRBD2 (5 bases). CDR3 length: 14 residues. V was trimmed by 4 bases and J by 6 bases, leaving 14 bases between them. Germline CDR1 is SGHRS and CDR2 is YFSETQ. The CDR3 here is CASSVDGVGNEQFF. CDR3 nucleotides: TGCGCCAGCAGCGTTGACGGGGTCGGCAATGAGCAGTTCTTC. Together with reference TRBV5-1 and TRBJ2-1, the CDR3 gives the full variable domain: KAGVTQTPRYLIKTRGQQVTLSCSPISGHRSVSWYQQTPGQGLQFLFEYFSETQRNKGNFPGRFSGRQFSNSRSEMNVSTLELGDSALYLCASSVDGVGNEQFFGPGTRLTVL.

This clone was recorded once. The CDR3 DNA reads TGTGCCACATCGACCGAGTCAGGAGGCTCACCCCTCCACTTT. It encodes CATSTESGGSPLHF. V and J are TRBV10-3 and TRBJ1-6; D is uncertain. Germline values: CDR1 ENHRY, CDR2 SYGVKD. V lost 10 bases to trimming and J lost 10 bases, with 20 bases between them. There are 14 residues in the CDR3.

This chain uses TRBV29-1 with TRBJ1-1; D gene unclear. In germline, CDR1 is SQVTM, CDR2 ANQGSEA. The V end was cut by 3 bases, the J end by 4 bases, with 9 bases between. This CDR3 contains 12 residues. This chain's CDR3 is CSVDGVTTEAFF. CDR3 in DNA: TGCAGCGTTGACGGGGTGACCACTGAAGCTTTCTTT.

The chain links TRBV18 to TRBJ2-5; 8 bases map to TRBD1. The germline V gene encodes CDR1 KGHSH and CDR2 LQKENI. CDR3 length: 15 amino acids. Germline trimming cut 3 bases from V and 4 bases from J; bases unmatched to any gene: 7. CDR3 bases: TGTGCCAGCTCACCGTATTCAGGGGGCTTAGAGACCCAGTACTTC. Protein sequence: CASSPYSGGLETQYF.

The genes are TRBV9 and TRBJ1-1; D call uncertain. CDR3 length: 12 amino acids. With 4 bases removed from V and 3 bases from J, the gap between germline ends came to 7 bases. Per germline, CDR1 SGDLS and CDR2 YYNGEE. The CDR3 protein is CASSLMDTEAFF. CDR3 nucleotides: TGTGCCAGCAGCCTAATGGACACTGAAGCTTTCTTT.

In the case of this clone: In the same sample, other DNA sequences code for this CDR3. The V call is TRBV9, the J call TRBJ2-7, with D perhaps TRBD2 (5 bases). Germline V gene data show CDR1 as SGDLS and CDR2 as YYNGEE. The CDR3 is made up of 13 amino acids. Trimming removed 0 bases at V and 7 bases at J, with 11 bases between. The CDR3 here is CASSVGSGNEQYF. DNA of the CDR3: TGTGCCAGCAGCGTAGGCTCCGGGAATGAGCAGTACTTC.

The chain employs TRBV19 and TRBJ2-3; D call uncertain. Germline assignment: CDR1 LNHDA and CDR2 SQIVND (reference sequence). Trimming shortened V by 4 bases and J by 6 bases, and 8 bases separated the two germline ends. The CDR3 consists of 12 residues. The chain's CDR3 is CASSSTRDTQYF. CDR3 in DNA: TGTGCCAGTAGTAGCACCCGGGATACGCAGTATTTT.

The chain links TRBV3-1 (or the pseudogene TRBV3-2) to TRBJ1-1; D possibly corresponds to TRBD1 (6 bases). Trimming stripped 0 bases from V and 5 bases from J, with 13 bases between. Germline V gene lookup returns CDR1 LGHDT and CDR2 YNNKEL (reference sequence). The CDR3 length is 15 residues. This chain's CDR3 is CASSQDEQGRTEAFF. The CDR3 DNA follows: TGTGCCAGCAGCCAAGATGAGCAGGGGAGAACTGAAGCTTTCTTT.

The genes are TRBV28 and TRBJ1-6; D is perhaps TRBD1 (5 bases). From germline, CDR1 is MDHEN and CDR2 SYDVKM. With 6 bases removed from V and 5 bases from J, the gap between germline ends came to 17 bases. The CDR3 extends over 16 amino acids. The CDR3 sequence is CASSLVGSRDNSPLHF. The CDR3 DNA sequence: TGTGCCAGCAGCCTGGTCGGTAGCAGGGATAATTCACCCCTCCACTTT.

The chain is built from TRBV7-3 and TRBJ1-1; D perhaps matches TRBD1 (5 bases). Trimming left V 0 bases short and J 7 bases short, with 12 bases between. The V gene's germline CDR1 is SGHTA and CDR2 FQGTGA. The CDR3 is 14 amino acids. In DNA, the CDR3 is TGTGCCAGCAGCTTAACGCCAGGGCTTGGTGAAGCTTTCTTT. It translates to CASSLTPGLGEAFF. Full variable domain (rest looked up from reference TRBV7-3 and TRBJ1-1): GAGVSQTPSNKVTEKGKYVELRCDPISGHTALYWYRQSLGQGPEFLIYFQGTGAADDSGLPNDRFFAVRPEGSVSTLKIQRTERGDSAVYLCASSLTPGLGEAFFGQGTRLTVV.

This sequence joins TRBV19 and TRBJ1-2; no clear D. The V gene's germline CDR1 is LNHDA and CDR2 SQIVND (reference sequence). The CDR3 sequence is 12 residues long. V was trimmed by 7 bases and J by 4 bases, leaving 10 bases between them. The CDR3 DNA reads TGTGCCAGTATGAAGGCAGCCTATGGCTACACCTTC. Amino acid sequence: CASMKAAYGYTF.